This T cell receptor beta chain was captured by sequencing in a study of T cells in Graves' hyperthyroidism and ophthalmopathy. Graves' hyperthyroidism is called stable when ophthalmopathy does not progress within 18 months. Orbital computed tomography, thyroid ultrasound, serum thyroxine and TRAb, and clinical symptoms together informed the diagnoses. This clonotype was recorded many times. What it binds is not known. Its ends do not fully match the called genes, so a read error is possible. Germline CDR1 and CDR2: SNHLY and FYNNEI. This CDR3 comprises 13 residues. Study conclusions and caveats: Blood also held most thyroid clonotypes expanded beyond 0.001. Stable hyperthyroidism was separated from ophthalmopathy by a model based on 13 V-J features.

RNA transcripts gave rise to amplified TCR beta CDR3 regions. HTBI primers were the set used in a first-round RT-PCR of the TCR CDR3. TCRdb used MiXCR to reprocess the multiplex PCR reads, holding one entry per CDR3 protein. The data contain nearly 750,000 distinct CDR3 sequences, approximately 40% of them singletons. The sample taken for sequencing was blood. The sequence came from a woman aged 35 to 49 with Graves' hyperthyroidism. This rearrangement joins TRBV2 to TRBJ1-2; D may be TRBD1 (6 bases). The CDR3 loop is CAGRGLTMDGYTF. CDR3 in DNA: TGTGCCGGCAGGGGACTTACCATGGATGGCTACACCTTC.